These 15 T cell receptor beta chains were all obtained from the same sample, sequenced in a study of blood T cells in healthy people across ages. Through a sample-barcoded 5' primer and a J-beta primer mix, a second PCR was run for about 6 to 11 cycles. MiXCR, applied by TCRdb to the 5' RACE reads, yields one record per CDR3 protein. The table has around 1,500,000 distinct CDR3 sequences, roughly 27% seen once. Sequencing was performed on blood. These receptors originate from a woman under 40 in good health.

The chain carries TRBV4-3 and TRBJ1-4; weak D call: TRBD1 (6 bases). V was trimmed by 0 bases and J by 7 bases, leaving 9 bases between them. Germline CDR1 reads LGHNA; CDR2 reads YSLEER. The CDR3 contains 14 residues. CDR3: CASSQDRQVEKLFF. DNA of the CDR3: TGCGCCAGCAGCCAAGATCGACAGGTTGAAAAACTGTTTTTT.

This clonotype was detected ten times or more. The CDR3 loop reads CASSFRRRETQYF. The CDR3 coding sequence is TGTGCCAGCAGTTTCAGGCGGCGGGAGACCCAGTACTTC. V gene TRBV12-3 or TRBV12-4 combines with J gene TRBJ2-5, with no clear D. The CDR3 is 13 amino acids. Trimming left V 3 bases short and J 5 bases short, with 10 bases between.

This clonotype was counted only a few times. The chain has TRBV19 and TRBJ1-2; the match to TRBD1 covers 7 bases. The junction had 15 bases not matched to a gene; V was cut back by 6 bases and J by 5 bases. The germline gives CDR1 LNHDA, CDR2 SQIVND (reference sequence). This CDR3 contains 16 residues. CDR3 residues: CASRSSPGQLYYGYTF. The CDR3 nucleotides read TGTGCCAGTAGAAGCTCGCCGGGACAGCTTTATTATGGCTACACCTTC.

The V gene is TRBV12-3 or TRBV12-4, the J gene TRBJ2-3; 10 nucleotides align to TRBD2. The length of the CDR3 is 17 residues. Germline trimming cut 4 bases from V and 1 base from J; bases unmatched to any gene: 8. CDR3 sequence: CASSSILGTSGTDTQYF. CDR3 nucleotide sequence: TGTGCCAGCAGTTCAATACTAGGGACTAGCGGCACAGATACGCAGTATTTT.

This clonotype showed up just a few times. The chain couples TRBV2 to TRBJ1-2; 8 bases map to TRBD1. The germline CDR1 and CDR2 sequences are SNHLY and FYNNEI. The J segment lost 8 bases and the V segment lost 5 bases, leaving 10 bases of the junction unmatched. This CDR3 contains 14 residues. CDR3 amino acids: CASSNRDRGNGYTF. CDR3 in DNA: TGTGCCAGCAGTAATCGAGACAGGGGTAACGGCTACACCTTC. Variable domain in full (rest from reference TRBV2 and TRBJ1-2): EPEVTQTPSHQVTQMGQEVILRCVPISNHLYFYWYRQILGQKVEFLVSFYNNEISEKSEIFDDQFSVERPDGSNFTLKIRSTKLEDSAMYFCASSNRDRGNGYTFGSGTRLTVV.

The gene calls are TRBV20-1 and TRBJ2-5, with D hard to call. This CDR3 has 14 amino acids. Between the trimmed V and J ends, which lost 1 base and 1 base, there was a span of 10 bases. Germline assignment: CDR1 DFQATT and CDR2 SNEGSKA (reference sequence). CDR3 protein: CSARAEVVQETQYF. The CDR3 bases are TGCAGTGCTAGAGCGGAAGTAGTCCAAGAGACCCAGTACTTC.

This clonotype was seen a few times. The chain uses TRBV6-5 and TRBJ1-1, with D hard to call. The CDR3 has 11 residues. Germline-derived CDR1 and CDR2 are MNHEY and SVGAGI. The V end was cut by 10 bases, the J end by 6 bases, with 12 bases between. This CDR3 is CATGPGAEAFF. DNA for the CDR3: TGTGCCACTGGCCCCGGGGCTGAAGCTTTCTTT.

This clonotype has a count of ten or more. The rearrangement uses TRBV4-1 and TRBJ2-7; 7 nucleotides match TRBD1. The CDR3 contains 17 residues. Germline assignment: CDR1 MGHRA and CDR2 YSYEKL. Trimming at V came to 1 base and at J to 3 bases, leaving 12 bases not matched to a gene. The chain's CDR3 is CASSQGVVGGFVYEQYF. In DNA form, the CDR3 reads TGCGCCAGCAGCCAAGGAGTAGTAGGGGGCTTTGTCTACGAGCAGTACTTC.

On this clonotype: A much bigger clone sits one base away, suggesting this may be a read error. The chain recombines TRBV12-3 or TRBV12-4 with TRBJ1-6, with unresolved D. The CDR3 has 12 amino acids. With 6 bases removed from V and 13 bases from J, the gap between germline ends came to 13 bases. This CDR3 reads CASSLMGAPLHF. As DNA, the CDR3 is TGTGCCAGCAGCCTAATGGGAGCGCCCCTCCACTTT.

The gene calls are TRBV29-1 and TRBJ2-3; no definite D call. The length of the CDR3 is 13 residues. Germline V lookup: CDR1 SQVTM, CDR2 ANQGSEA. Trimming shortened V by 7 bases and J by 0 bases, and 11 bases separated the two germline ends. CDR3 DNA sequence: TGCAGCGCCGCCGAGTCCAGCACAGATACGCAGTATTTT. Translating it yields CSAAESSTDTQYF.

This clonotype was counted only a few times. The chain employs TRBV28 and TRBJ2-1; a possible D gene is TRBD2 (5 bases). The DNA end favors TRBJ2-7, so the J call may be wrong. CDR1 is MDHEN, CDR2 SYDVKM, per germline. The CDR3 contains 14 residues. The CDR3 nucleotides read TGTGCCAGCAGTCAGAGTAGCGCCTACAATGAGCAGTACTTC. Translation gives CASSQSSAYNEQYF.

The genes are TRBV28 and TRBJ2-3; 8 bases agree with TRBD1. Losses at the gene ends were 4 bases for V and 2 bases for J; bases not matched to a gene: 11. Germline CDR1 is MDHEN and CDR2 is SYDVKM. This CDR3 is built from 17 residues. Here the CDR3 reads CASSSGRRGQVTDTQYF. In nucleotides, the CDR3 is TGTGCCAGCAGTTCTGGGCGGAGGGGACAGGTCACAGATACGCAGTATTTT.

V is TRBV28 and J is TRBJ2-7; D gene unclear. Germline assignment: CDR1 MDHEN and CDR2 SYDVKM. Trimming removed 4 bases from V and 2 bases from J, with 9 bases in between. The CDR3 has 13 amino acids. CDR3 DNA sequence: TGTGCCAGCAGTTCCAGATTAGCCTACGAGCAGTACTTC. It translates to CASSSRLAYEQYF. Looking up the rest from reference TRBV28 and TRBJ2-7 gives the full variable domain: DVKVTQSSRYLVKRTGEKVFLECVQDMDHENMFWYRQDPGLGLRLIYFSYDVKMKEKGDIPEGYSVSREKKERFSLILESASTNQTSMYLCASSSRLAYEQYFGPGTRLTVT.

V gene TRBV5-1 combines with J gene TRBJ2-7; 7 positions match TRBD2. Germline V gives CDR1 SGHRS, CDR2 YFSETQ. There are 13 residues in the CDR3. The trim removed 4 bases at V and 3 bases at J, leaving 4 bases unmatched. The DNA of the CDR3 is TGCGCCAGCAGCGTCGGGACTATCTACGAGCAGTACTTC. This translates into CASSVGTIYEQYF.

The chain combines TRBV10-1 with TRBJ2-3, with unresolved D. Trimming stripped 6 bases from V and 2 bases from J, with 12 bases between. This CDR3 has 14 residues. Per the germline V gene, CDR1 is WNHNN and CDR2 is SYGVQD (reference sequence). The DNA for the CDR3 is TGCGCCAGCAGGGAGAGTCCAGCCACAGATACGCAGTATTTT. This translates into CASRESPATDTQYF.